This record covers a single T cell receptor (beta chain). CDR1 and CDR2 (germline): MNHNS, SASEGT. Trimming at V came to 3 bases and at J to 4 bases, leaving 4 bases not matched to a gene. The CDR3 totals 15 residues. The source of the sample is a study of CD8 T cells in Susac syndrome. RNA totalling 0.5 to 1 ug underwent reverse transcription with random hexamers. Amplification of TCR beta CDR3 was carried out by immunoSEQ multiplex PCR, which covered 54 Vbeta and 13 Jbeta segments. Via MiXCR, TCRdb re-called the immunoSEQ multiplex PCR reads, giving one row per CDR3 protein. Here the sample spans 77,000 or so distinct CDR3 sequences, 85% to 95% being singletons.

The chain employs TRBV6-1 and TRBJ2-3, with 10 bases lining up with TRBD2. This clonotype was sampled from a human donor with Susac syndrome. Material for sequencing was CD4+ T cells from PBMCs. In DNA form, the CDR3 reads TGTGCCAGCAGTGAGGCTAGCGGGGGCCCAGATACGCAGTATTTT. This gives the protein CASSEASGGPDTQYF.